What follows are 4 T cell receptor beta chains derived from one specimen sequenced in a study of cytomegalovirus exposure and HLA in healthy donors. It was with 60 Vbeta and 13 Jbeta primers that the PCR ran. The data were produced by immunoSEQ multiplex PCR, yet TCRdb's version contains in-frame clones alone and is incomplete. The sample yields 200,000 to 250,000 clones, around 79% seen once. Material: PBMCs. All receptors come from a girl aged 2-10 years in good health and CMV-seronegative.

The J gene is TRBJ2-4, the V gene TRBV18; D call uncertain. The CDR3 totals 12 residues. CDR1 KGHSH and CDR2 LQKENI come from the germline V gene. Trimming removed 2 bases at V and 8 bases at J, with 7 bases between. The CDR3 loop is CASSPAQDIQYF. The CDR3 region has the DNA TGTGCCAGCTCACCAGCGCAGGACATTCAGTACTTC.

J is TRBJ2-5 and V is TRBV9; TRBD2 aligns across 8 bases. The length of the CDR3 is 15 residues. With V trimmed by 0 bases and J by 3 bases, 4 bases remained unmatched. Germline CDR1 is SGDLS and CDR2 is YYNGEE. The CDR3: CASSVAAGVEETQYF. The CDR3 region has the DNA TGTGCCAGCAGCGTAGCAGCGGGGGTGGAAGAGACCCAGTACTTC. Together with reference TRBV9 and TRBJ2-5, the CDR3 gives the full variable domain: DSGVTQTPKHLITATGQRVTLRCSPRSGDLSVYWYQQSLDQGLQFLIQYYNGEERAKGNILERFSAQQFPDLHSELNLSSLELGDSALYFCASSVAAGVEETQYFGPGTRLLVL.

J is TRBJ2-5 and V is TRBV14; 7 positions match TRBD2. CDR1 is SGHDN and CDR2 is FVKESK in the germline V gene. The CDR3 runs to 15 residues. J lost 3 bases, V lost 8 bases, and 12 bases had no gene match. The CDR3 loop is CASALFTGGEETQYF. CDR3 DNA sequence: TGTGCCAGCGCCCTGTTCACGGGGGGAGAAGAGACCCAGTACTTC. Full variable domain (outside the CDR3, taken from reference TRBV14 and TRBJ2-5): EAGVTQFPSHSVIEKGQTVTLRCDPISGHDNLYWYRRVMGKEIKFLLHFVKESKQDESGMPNNRFLAERTGGTYSTLKVQPAELEDSGVYFCASALFTGGEETQYFGPGTRLLVL.

The J gene is TRBJ1-2, the V gene TRBV6-4; D remains ambiguous. The CDR3 covers 12 residues. V was cut by 5 bases and J by 4 bases, with 8 bases left in between. Germline lookup yields CDR1 MRHNA and CDR2 SNTAGT. The CDR3 sequence is CASSNVSYGYTF. Written as DNA, the CDR3 is TGTGCCAGCAGTAACGTCAGCTATGGCTACACCTTC.